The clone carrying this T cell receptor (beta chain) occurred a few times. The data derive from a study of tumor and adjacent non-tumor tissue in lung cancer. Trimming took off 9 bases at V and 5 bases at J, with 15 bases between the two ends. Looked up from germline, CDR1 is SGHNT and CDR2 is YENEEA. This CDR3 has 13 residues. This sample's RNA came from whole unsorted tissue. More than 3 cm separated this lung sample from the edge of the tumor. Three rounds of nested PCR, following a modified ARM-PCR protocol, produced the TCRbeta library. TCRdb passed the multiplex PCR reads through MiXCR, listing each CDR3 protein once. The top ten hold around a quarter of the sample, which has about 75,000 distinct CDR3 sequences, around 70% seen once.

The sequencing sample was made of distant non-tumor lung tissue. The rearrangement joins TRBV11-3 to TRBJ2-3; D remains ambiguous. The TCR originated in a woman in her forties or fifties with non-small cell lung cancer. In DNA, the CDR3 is TGTGCCAGTAGCACCAGGAGTATAGATACGCAGTATTTT. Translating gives CASSTRSIDTQYF.